The entry that follows covers one T cell receptor (beta chain) sequence. This record comes from a study of blood T cell repertoires in COVID-19. Source study methods: Quantification of nucleated cells was approximated via reference gene primer amplification. TCRdb's table, derived via immunoSEQ multiplex PCR, lists solely in-frame clones and lacks some. Clone size and the V and J calls come from that table; the DNA yielded D and trimming. The repertoire holds a few hundred thousand clones, with 87% as singletons. V shed 2 bases and J 1 base; nucleotides not matched to a gene: 4. Germline assignment: CDR1 SGHVS and CDR2 FQNEAQ. This CDR3 has 15 residues.

The chain employs TRBV7-8 and TRBJ1-1, with 7 bases identical to TRBD1. The receptor's source is a man younger than 45 who had recovered from COVID-19. The sample consisted of PBMCs or T cells enriched from blood (not recorded which). The CDR3 loop is CASSLWGQTNTEAFF. The CDR3 DNA reads as TGTGCCAGCAGCTTATGGGGACAGACGAACACTGAAGCTTTCTTT.